The 24 T cell receptor beta chains below all came from one sample that was sequenced in a study of blood T cell repertoires in COVID-19. Sequencing was performed with immunoSEQ multiplex PCR; in TCRdb, only in-frame clones are kept and a portion is missing. This sample has some 58,000 clones; 86% occur once, and the top ten carry about 1.2%. The source material was peripheral blood. These receptors were obtained from a middle-aged man with acute or convalescent COVID-19.

The chain uses TRBV6-5 and TRBJ1-1; the D gene is possibly TRBD1 (6 bases). The length of the CDR3 is 16 residues. Deletions cut 1 base from V and 5 bases from J, with 17 bases between. CDR1 and CDR2 (germline): MNHEY, SVGAGI. The CDR3 reads CASSYFRGSLKTEAFF. The CDR3 DNA reads TGTGCCAGCAGTTACTTCAGGGGAAGTTTAAAAACTGAAGCTTTCTTT.

V and J are TRBV29-1 and TRBJ2-7, with D possibly TRBD2 on 6 matching bases. Germline V gene lookup returns CDR1 SQVTM and CDR2 ANQGSEA. Deletions cut 1 base from V and 6 bases from J, with 13 bases between. This CDR3 comprises 13 residues. CDR3 bases: TGCAGCGTTGAAGGGCGGAACGGGGGCGAGCAGTACTTC. This translates into CSVEGRNGGEQYF.

The chain employs TRBV5-6 and TRBJ2-3; TRBD2 aligns across 12 bases. The germline V gene has CDR1 SGHDT and CDR2 YYEEEE. This CDR3 contains 18 residues. V lost 4 bases and J lost 3; bases outside the gene matches: 12. The CDR3 protein is CASSPTGRTSGDTDTQYF. The CDR3 DNA is TGTGCCAGCAGCCCTACCGGGCGGACTAGCGGGGATACAGATACGCAGTATTTT.

The chain employs TRBV25-1 and TRBJ2-5, with 7 bases matching TRBD1. CDR1 is MGHDK, CDR2 SYGVNS, per germline. The ends lost 7 bases at V and 0 bases at J; junction bases unmatched: 11. The CDR3 is 16 residues long. Written as DNA, the CDR3 is TGTGCCAGCAATCCATCCGGGACAGAAGACCAAGAGACCCAGTACTTC. It encodes CASNPSGTEDQETQYF.

The chain uses TRBV5-1 and TRBJ1-6; possibly TRBD1 for D (5 bases). Germline assignment: CDR1 SGHRS and CDR2 YFSETQ. The CDR3 consists of 15 residues. Trimming cost V 4 bases and J 6 bases, with 14 bases left between them. The CDR3 nucleotides are TGCGCCAGCAGCGGTTGGGGGGAAGGTAATTCACCCCTCCACTTT. Its protein is CASSGWGEGNSPLHF.

V is TRBV5-6 and J is TRBJ1-2, with D possibly being TRBD1 (6 bases). Deletions cut 4 bases from V and 11 bases from J, with 21 bases between. Germline CDR1 is SGHDT and CDR2 is YYEEEE. This CDR3 region has 14 residues. The CDR3 sequence: CASSPSPGQIKYTF. In DNA, the CDR3 is TGTGCCAGCAGCCCCTCCCCTGGACAGATAAAATACACCTTC.

The chain carries TRBV9 and TRBJ2-3, with 7 bases fitting TRBD1. The length of the CDR3 is 16 residues. The germline CDR1 and CDR2 sequences are SGDLS and YYNGEE. The ends lost 4 bases at V and 1 base at J; junction bases unmatched: 9. This CDR3 reads CASSTTGAIGTDTQYF. Here the CDR3 DNA reads TGTGCCAGCAGCACCACAGGGGCCATCGGCACAGATACGCAGTATTTT.

The J gene is TRBJ2-3, the V gene TRBV12-3 or TRBV12-4; unclear D gene. V was shortened by 4 bases and J by 12 bases, with 14 bases between the two germline ends. CDR3 length equals 12 residues. CDR3 sequence reads: CASSYSLSFQYF. In nucleotides, the CDR3 is TGTGCCAGCAGTTACAGCCTCTCTTTTCAGTATTTT.

The chain is built from TRBV5-4 and TRBJ2-2, with 7 bases identical to TRBD1. V shed 4 bases, J shed 3 bases, and the junction held 3 bases outside the gene matches. Germline-derived CDR1 and CDR2 are SGHNT and YYREEE (reference sequence). The CDR3 has 14 amino acids. CDR3 residues: CASSRTGDTGELFF. Written as DNA, the CDR3 is TGTGCCAGCAGCCGCACAGGGGACACCGGGGAGCTGTTTTTT.

This clone was counted at least ten times. The gene calls are TRBV2 and TRBJ2-7; D call uncertain. The CDR3 is 14 residues long. Per the germline V gene, CDR1 is SNHLY and CDR2 is FYNNEI. V shed 3 bases and J shed 0 bases, with 9 bases lying between them. The CDR3 protein is CASSDLLSSYEQYF. The DNA for the CDR3 is TGTGCCAGCAGTGATTTACTGAGCTCCTACGAGCAGTACTTC.

The chain has TRBV7-3 and TRBJ2-7; perhaps TRBD2 as D (6 bases). Germline CDR1 and CDR2: SGHTA and FQGTGA. CDR3 length: 13 amino acids. Trimming took off 2 bases at V and 7 bases at J, with 12 bases between the two ends. CDR3 DNA sequence: TGTGCCAGCAGCTTAGCCCCGGCGGGGGAGCAGTACTTC. It encodes CASSLAPAGEQYF. Full variable domain (remainder filled in from reference TRBV7-3 and TRBJ2-7): GAGVSQTPSNKVTEKGKYVELRCDPISGHTALYWYRQSLGQGPEFLIYFQGTGAADDSGLPNDRFFAVRPEGSVSTLKIQRTERGDSAVYLCASSLAPAGEQYFGPGTRLTVT.

This clone was detected a few times. This chain links TRBV2 with TRBJ2-6; 12 positions agree with TRBD1. This CDR3 spans 17 amino acids. V was clipped by 6 bases and J by 1 base; unmatched bases: 4. Germline assignment: CDR1 SNHLY and CDR2 FYNNEI. DNA for the CDR3: TGTGCCAGCAGACCGGGACAGGGGGCTTCTGGGGCCAACGTCCTGACTTTC. Protein product: CASRPGQGASGANVLTF.

The rearrangement links TRBV3-1 (or the pseudogene TRBV3-2) to TRBJ1-3; TRBD1 matches 9 bases. Trimming took 5 bases from V and 8 from J; bases not matched to a gene: 7. Germline V CDR1 and CDR2: LGHDT, YNNKEL (reference sequence). CDR3 length equals 14 residues. The CDR3 coding sequence is TGTGCCAGCAGCACCGGACAGGGGAGGGACACCATATATTTT. Translating it yields CASSTGQGRDTIYF.

This CDR3 reads CASSQSVATDTQYF. The CDR3 DNA follows: TGTGCCAGCAGCCAATCGGTTGCAACAGATACGCAGTATTTT. V is TRBV4-2 and J is TRBJ2-3; D uncertain. The germline gives CDR1 LGHNA, CDR2 YNFKEQ. The CDR3 runs 14 residues. V was pared by 2 bases and J by 3 bases, with 9 bases between.

The V gene is TRBV30, the J gene TRBJ1-6, with no clear D. Trimming shortened V by 0 bases and J by 10 bases, and 10 bases separated the two germline ends. The germline V gene has CDR1 GTSNPN and CDR2 SVGIG (reference sequence). The CDR3 sequence is 13 residues long. The CDR3 region is CAWSVGSDSPLHF. The CDR3 bases are TGTGCCTGGAGTGTAGGCAGCGACTCACCCCTCCACTTT.

CDR3: CASGWLGVRDTQYF. CDR3 nucleotide sequence: TGTGCCAGCGGATGGCTAGGGGTTCGAGATACGCAGTATTTT. V and J are TRBV3-1 (or the pseudogene TRBV3-2) and TRBJ2-3, with D perhaps TRBD1 (5 bases). The CDR3 loop spans 14 amino acids. Germline V gene sequence: CDR1 LGHDT, CDR2 YNNKEL (reference sequence). The germline V and J ends were trimmed by 8 bases and 5 bases, with 17 bases remaining between them.

The table lists this clone with a count of one. The chain links TRBV24-1 to TRBJ2-7; TRBD1 aligns across 7 bases. V was clipped by 3 bases and J by 2 bases; unmatched bases: 12. The V gene's germline CDR1 is KGHDR and CDR2 SFDVKD. The CDR3 has 17 amino acids. CDR3 region: CATSDAPVTGTTYEQYF. Here the CDR3 DNA reads TGTGCCACCAGTGATGCGCCCGTGACAGGGACGACCTACGAGCAGTACTTC.

The chain links TRBV5-1 to TRBJ1-3; D gene unclear. CDR3 size: 14 residues. Germline values: CDR1 SGHRS, CDR2 YFSETQ. The V gene lost 0 bases and the J gene lost 1 base, with 5 bases spanning the gap. CDR3 loop: CASSLAGSGNTIYF. The CDR3 DNA sequence: TGCGCCAGCAGCTTGGCAGGATCTGGAAACACCATATATTTT.

The chain joins TRBV3-1 (or the pseudogene TRBV3-2) to TRBJ1-6; 10 bases agree with TRBD1. Unmatched junction bases numbered 2, after V lost 10 bases and J lost 5 bases. Germline values: CDR1 LGHDT, CDR2 YNNKEL (reference sequence). This CDR3 region has 13 residues. This CDR3 is CATGTGDNSPLHF. CDR3 DNA sequence: TGTGCCACCGGGACAGGGGATAATTCACCCCTCCACTTT.

The chain links TRBV19 to TRBJ1-2; D is undetermined. CDR3 length equals 12 residues. Trimming cost V 1 base and J 8 bases, with 8 bases left between them. Germline-derived CDR1 and CDR2 are LNHDA and SQIVND (reference sequence). CDR3 sequence: CASSIASRGYTF. CDR3 DNA: TGTGCCAGTAGTATAGCGTCTAGGGGCTACACCTTC.

The V and J genes are TRBV29-1 and TRBJ2-3, with D uncertain. This CDR3 is 14 amino acids long. CDR1 is SQVTM and CDR2 is ANQGSEA in the germline V gene. The V gene lost 3 bases and the J gene lost 0 bases, with 10 bases spanning the gap. The DNA for the CDR3 is TGCAGCGTTGAGGTCGTCGGGAGCACAGATACGCAGTATTTT. As protein: CSVEVVGSTDTQYF.

There are a few counts of this clone. The CDR3: CASSFTAMNTEAFF. Written as DNA, the CDR3 is TGTGCCAGCAGCTTTACAGCCATGAACACTGAAGCTTTCTTT. The rearrangement links TRBV11-2 to TRBJ1-1, with D unresolved. CDR1 is SGHAT and CDR2 is FQNNGV in the germline V gene. V shed 3 bases and J shed 0 bases, with 8 bases lying between them. The CDR3 has 14 residues.

This clone was observed a single time. The chain recombines TRBV10-2 with TRBJ1-1; D might be TRBD1 (5 bases). V was trimmed by 6 bases and J by 3 bases, leaving 8 bases between them. The V gene's germline CDR1 is WSHSY and CDR2 SAAADI. The CDR3 runs 12 residues. The CDR3, as DNA: TGCGCCAGCAGGCAGGGTGACACTGAAGCTTTCTTT. Translated, it gives CASRQGDTEAFF.

The V and J genes are TRBV5-1 and TRBJ1-2; 8 bases are shared with TRBD1. Trimming cost V 7 bases and J 5 bases; bases outside gene matches: 10. The germline V gene encodes CDR1 SGHRS and CDR2 YFSETQ. The CDR3 has 14 amino acids. The CDR3 DNA sequence: TGCGCCAGCGCCGCCACAACAGGGGGGTATGGCTACACCTTC. Its translation: CASAATTGGYGYTF.